The rows below give T cell receptor beta chains drawn from one sample of a study of human T cells and chemical hapten exposure. MiXCR, run by TCRdb on the RACE reads, gives a single entry per CDR3 protein. Counted here are 90,000 to 110,000 distinct CDR3 sequences, more than 7% occurring once; the ten biggest clones make up around 3%. This material consisted of whole blood, taken in connection with sensitization to the hapten diphenylcyclopropenone (DPC). Source of these receptors: a woman between 40 and 50 years old with alopecia areata. Some clones in this sample may be carry-over from other donors' samples. Each CDR3 is given with its conserved first and last residue. A D gene is named only where the DNA matches it firmly. Rows may omit the clone size; those that give it use once, few, many or a size class.

abundance	d_gene	j_gene	v_gene	CDR3nt	CDR3aa
few	TRBD1	TRBJ2-3	TRBV10-2	TGCGCCAGCAGTACTGACAGGGGGGGTAGGGGAGATACGCAGTATTTT	CASSTDRGGRGDTQYF
-	-	TRBJ1-6	TRBV7-3	TGTGCCAGCAGCTTAACGGGGACTAATTCACCCCTCCATTTT	CASSLTGTNSPLHF
many	-	TRBJ1-1	TRBV6-5	TGTGCCAGCAGCCTCAGGGGCAGCGCGGAGTACACTGAAGCTTTCTTT	CASSLRGSAEYTEAFF
-	-	TRBJ1-2	TRBV25-1	TGTGCCAGCAGTGATTTAGCGGACAGCCGGTGGGCTTATGGCTACACCTTC	CASSDLADSRWAYGYTF
many	-	TRBJ1-6	TRBV25-1	TGTGCCAGCAGTATCCAAATCGGGTCACCCCTCCACTTT	CASSIQIGSPLHF
-	-	TRBJ1-2	TRBV7-2	TGTGCCAGCAGCCCGGTACAGGGCGACTATGGCTACACCTTC	CASSPVQGDYGYTF
-	TRBD1	TRBJ2-2	TRBV11-3	TGTGCCAGCAGTCGGACAGGGGGGAACACCGGGGAGCTGTTTTTT	CASSRTGGNTGELFF
few	-	TRBJ2-7	TRBV28	TGTGCCAGTCGGAGGGACCAGAGCCGATACGAGCAGTACTTC	CASRRDQSRYEQYF
-	-	TRBJ1-1	TRBV18	TGTGCCAGCTCACCAGTCGTAGGGTTTGGCACTGAAGCTTTCTTT	CASSPVVGFGTEAFF
many	-	TRBJ2-5	TRBV7-9	TGTGCCAGCAGCTCAAGACTAGACGCGGCGTGGGAGACCCAGTACTTC	CASSSRLDAAWETQYF
-	-	TRBJ2-7	TRBV6-2/TRBV6-3	TGTGCCAGCAGTTACACCCTGCACTACGAGCAGTACTTC	CASSYTLHYEQYF
many	TRBD2	TRBJ2-1	TRBV6-5	TGTGCCAGCAGTTACTCGCGGGGGTCGGGATTCTACAATGAGCAGTTCTTC	CASSYSRGSGFYNEQFF
-	TRBD1	TRBJ1-5	TRBV12-3/TRBV12-4	TGTGCCAGCAGTCGGACAGGGGGAAGCAATCAGCCCCAGCATTTT	CASSRTGGSNQPQHF
few	TRBD1	TRBJ2-7	TRBV20-1	TGCAGTGCTAGACCTGCCGGGACAGAGATCTACGAGCAGTACTTC	CSARPAGTEIYEQYF
few	-	TRBJ2-6	TRBV5-1	TGCGCCAGCAGAACCGCGATGAGGGGTGGATCTGGGGCCAACGTCCTGACTTTC	CASRTAMRGGSGANVLTF
-	-	TRBJ1-3	TRBV7-2	TGTGCCAGCAGCTTGGGACGGAGCTCTGGAAACACCATATATTTT	CASSLGRSSGNTIYF
many	-	TRBJ2-5	TRBV5-6	TGTGCCAGCAGCAAAGACCGAGACCAAGAGACCCAGTACTTC	CASSKDRDQETQYF
-	-	TRBJ1-1	TRBV11-2	TGTGCCAGCAGCTTAGGCAGAACTGAAGCTTTCTTT	CASSLGRTEAFF
many	-	TRBJ2-4	TRBV12-3/TRBV12-4	TGTGCCAGCAGTTCCTGGGGGACTCGGGACATTCAGTACTTC	CASSSWGTRDIQYF
many	-	TRBJ1-1	TRBV27	TGTGCCAGCACCCTCGGGGCAGGGTTGGGGGCTGAAGCTTTCTTT	CASTLGAGLGAEAFF
many	TRBD1	TRBJ2-2	TRBV2	TGTGCCAGCAGTGGGGACAGGGCGGCCGGGGAGCTGTTTTTT	CASSGDRAAGELFF
many	TRBD2	TRBJ2-3	TRBV11-2	TGTGCCAGCAGCTTATTGGGACTAGGAACCACAGATACGCAGTATTTT	CASSLLGLGTTDTQYF
-	-	TRBJ1-6	TRBV15	TGTGCCACCACCAGAGGATTGGGAAATTCACCCCTCCACTTT	CATTRGLGNSPLHF
-	TRBD1	TRBJ1-2	TRBV6-5	TGTGCCAGCAATTCCGGACAGGGAGGCGGCTACACCTTC	CASNSGQGGGYTF
few	-	TRBJ2-1	TRBV6-1	TGTGCCAGCATTAGAGGATCGGATCGCAATGAGCAGTTCTTC	CASIRGSDRNEQFF
many	-	TRBJ2-1	TRBV15	TGTGCCACCAGCAGCCCTCGAGGGGGGACGTCCTACAATGAGCAGTTCTTC	CATSSPRGGTSYNEQFF
medium-sized	TRBD1	TRBJ1-6	TRBV6-2/TRBV6-3	TGTGCCAGCGGTCGGACAGGGGAATCTTCACCCCTCCACTTT	CASGRTGESSPLHF
few	TRBD2	TRBJ2-1	TRBV4-1	TGCGCCAGCAGCCAAGCTCCAGCGGGGGGTTTACAGAATGAGCAGTTCTTC	CASSQAPAGGLQNEQFF
-	-	TRBJ2-1	TRBV19	TGTGCCAGTAGTTCGACGATTTCCTACAATGAGCAGTTCTTC	CASSSTISYNEQFF
-	TRBD2	TRBJ2-5	TRBV12-3/TRBV12-4	TGTGCCAGCAGTTTGGGCCTAGCGGGGGCCTTCCAAGAGACCCAGTACTTC	CASSLGLAGAFQETQYF
many	TRBD1	TRBJ1-2	TRBV27	TGTGCCAGCAGTTTAGGGACAGGGGATGGCTACACCTTC	CASSLGTGDGYTF
few	TRBD1	TRBJ1-1	TRBV6-6	TGTGCCAGCAGCAACAGGGGGCAGGACACTGAAGCTTTCTTT	CASSNRGQDTEAFF
many	-	TRBJ1-2	TRBV18	TGTGCCAGCTCACGCAACCCAGGGAACAATAACTATGGCTACACCTTC	CASSRNPGNNNYGYTF
few	-	TRBJ2-3	TRBV7-2	TGTGCCAGCAGCTTAGATGTGGGAGATACGCAGTATTTT	CASSLDVGDTQYF
many	TRBD1	TRBJ1-4	TRBV28	TGTGCCGCAGGGGGCCGATTTCTAACTAATGAAAAACTGTTTTTT	CAAGGRFLTNEKLFF
few	TRBD1	TRBJ1-5	TRBV24-1	TGTGCCACCAGTTCCGGGACAGGGATGACGGGCAATCAGCCCCAGCATTTT	CATSSGTGMTGNQPQHF
-	-	TRBJ1-5	TRBV7-9	TGTGCCAGCAGCGTAATTTTGGTCAGACAGCCCCAGCATTTT	CASSVILVRQPQHF
few	-	TRBJ1-2	TRBV6-6	TGTGCCAGCAGTTACACGGGTCTCAGGCCTTCGGATGGCTACACCTTC	CASSYTGLRPSDGYTF
many	-	TRBJ2-1	TRBV6-2/TRBV6-3	TGTGCCAGCACGGGTAGAAATGAGCAGTTCTTC	CASTGRNEQFF
many	TRBD2	TRBJ2-3	TRBV6-6	TGTGCCAGCAGTTACCCGGGGAGGGGCACAGATACGCAGTATTTT	CASSYPGRGTDTQYF
many	-	TRBJ1-4	TRBV2	TGTGCCAGCAGTGGTGCAGGGAATGAAAAACTGTTTTTT	CASSGAGNEKLFF
many	-	TRBJ2-2	TRBV7-7	TGTGCTAGCAGCTTATTCTTAAACACCGGGGAGCTGTTTTTT	CASSLFLNTGELFF
few	-	TRBJ2-3	TRBV24-1	TGTGCCACCAGCCCCCCCATGAGGACAGATACGCAGTATTTT	CATSPPMRTDTQYF
few	TRBD1	TRBJ2-7	TRBV28	TGTGCCAGCAGTCCCCCCGGGACAGGGAAAGGTTACGAGCAGTACTTC	CASSPPGTGKGYEQYF
few	-	TRBJ2-3	TRBV2	TGTGCCAGCAGCGAACCTAGCACAGATACGCAGTATTTT	CASSEPSTDTQYF
many	TRBD1	TRBJ1-5	TRBV7-2	TGTGCCAGCAGCTACGATAGCGGGACAGGGTTGATACGGTTT	CASSYDSGTGLIRF
-	-	TRBJ2-7	TRBV7-8	TGTGCCAGCAGCTTAGAACTAGCTATCTCCTACGAGCAGTACTTC	CASSLELAISYEQYF
-	TRBD1	TRBJ2-7	TRBV20-1	TGCAGTGCCAACAGGGGGTCTAGCTCCTACGAGCAGTACTTC	CSANRGSSSYEQYF
-	-	TRBJ2-5	TRBV20-1	TGCAGTGCTATTCAGGGACTCCGAGAGACCCAGTACTTC	CSAIQGLRETQYF
few	TRBD2	TRBJ2-5	TRBV20-1	TGCAGTGCTAGAGATCCCCCCCTAGCGGGGGGCTGGGAAGAGACCCAGTACTTC	CSARDPPLAGGWEETQYF
-	TRBD1	TRBJ2-7	TRBV28	TGTGCCAGCAGCCCGGGACAGGGGGCCAGGGGGCAGTACTTC	CASSPGQGARGQYF
few	TRBD1	TRBJ1-4	TRBV29-1	TGCAGCGTTGGAGGACAGGGGCGGAAGGGGTTGTTTTTT	CSVGGQGRKGLFF
few	-	TRBJ2-2	TRBV29-1	TGCAGCGTCGACCGAGCCGGGACAATGAACACCGGGGAGCTGTTTTTT	CSVDRAGTMNTGELFF
-	-	TRBJ2-6	TRBV19	TGTGCCAGTAGTACCGGGACGCCGGCCTGGGCCAACGTCCTGACTTTC	CASSTGTPAWANVLTF